The next 24 T cell receptor beta chains were all read from a single sample in a study of T cells expressing NK-cell markers. TCRdb reprocessed the 5' RACE reads, keeping one entry per CDR3 protein, no DNA. The repertoire table contains about 460,000 distinct CDR3 sequences. The sample taken for sequencing was blood T cells: a sorted CD56 or NKG2C T cell subset, CD4+ or CD8+ T cells, or bulk PBMC T cells (not recorded which). The receptors derive from a woman between 45 and 60 years old in good health.

This chain joins TRBV6-1 and TRBJ1-1; lacking DNA, the TRBD1 call made by TCRdb goes unchecked. The germline gives CDR1 MNHNS, CDR2 SASEGT. CDR3 length: 13 amino acids. The CDR3 reads CASSTGQIEKAFF.

The rearrangement links TRBV20-1 to TRBJ1-5; the D gene TCRdb calls, TRBD1, cannot be checked with no DNA. The germline gives CDR1 DFQATT, CDR2 SNEGSKA (reference sequence). The CDR3 extends over 15 amino acids. The CDR3 reads CSASRGTDSNQPQHF.

The chain couples TRBV12-3 or TRBV12-4 to TRBJ2-3; the D call from TCRdb, TRBD1, cannot be confirmed without DNA. CDR3 length equals 14 residues. The CDR3 protein is CASSFGGTTDTQYF.

V and J are TRBV29-1 and TRBJ2-1; TCRdb lists TRBD2, though no DNA is available to test this call. This CDR3 spans 13 amino acids. Germline values: CDR1 SQVTM, CDR2 ANQGSEA. CDR3 protein: CSVAGTINNEQFF.

The chain couples TRBV14 to TRBJ1-6; TCRdb proposes TRBD1, but this gene call is untestable without DNA. The germline gives CDR1 SGHDN, CDR2 FVKESK. This CDR3 has 15 residues. This CDR3 reads CASSFRTGRNSPLHF.

The chain has TRBV20-1 and TRBJ1-4. Looked up from germline, CDR1 is DFQATT and CDR2 is SNEGSKA (reference sequence). The CDR3 spans 13 residues. The CDR3 is CSARSREVEKLFF.

The chain employs TRBV15 and TRBJ1-3. CDR3 length: 14 amino acids. Germline CDR1 and CDR2: LNHNV and YYDKDF (reference sequence). The CDR3 is CATSRDQAENTIYF.

The chain combines TRBV20-1 with TRBJ1-3. The CDR3 spans 13 residues. Germline-derived CDR1 and CDR2 are DFQATT and SNEGSKA (reference sequence). The CDR3: CSADQGFGNTIYF.

The chain links TRBV3-1 to TRBJ2-2; TCRdb proposes TRBD2, but this gene call is untestable without DNA. This CDR3 is 14 amino acids long. Looked up from germline, CDR1 is LGHDT and CDR2 is YNNKEL (reference sequence). The CDR3 here is CASRGLAAQGELFF.

The rearrangement uses TRBV25-1 and TRBJ1-1. CDR1 is MGHDK and CDR2 is SYGVNS in the germline V gene. CDR3 length equals 13 residues. The CDR3 protein is CASSPKRRAEAFF.

The rearrangement links TRBV5-1 to TRBJ1-2. Germline CDR1 reads SGHRS; CDR2 reads YFSETQ. The CDR3 contains 14 residues. CDR3 region: CASSLEGQHYGYTF.

The CDR3 protein is CSASGQYNQPQHF. This rearrangement joins TRBV20-1 to TRBJ1-5; without DNA, the TCRdb call of TRBD1 cannot be checked. There are 13 residues in the CDR3. Looked up from germline, CDR1 is DFQATT and CDR2 is SNEGSKA (reference sequence).

This chain connects TRBV5-5 to TRBJ1-5. The CDR3 is made up of 14 amino acids. Per the germline V gene, CDR1 is SGHKS and CDR2 is YYEKEE (reference sequence). This CDR3 is CASSLDGRRRDQHF.

This sequence joins TRBV12-3 or TRBV12-4 and TRBJ2-5; TCRdb's D gene call, TRBD1, goes unchecked for lack of DNA. The CDR3 consists of 15 residues. The CDR3 sequence is CASSKPRALEETQYF.

The chain couples TRBV25-1 to TRBJ2-3; TCRdb proposes TRBD2, but this gene call is untestable without DNA. Germline loops: CDR1 MGHDK, CDR2 SYGVNS. The CDR3 length is 16 residues. CDR3 region: CASSRNRPRGTDTQYF.

This rearrangement joins TRBV7-2 to TRBJ2-2; the D call from TCRdb, TRBD1, cannot be confirmed without DNA. The CDR3 runs to 16 residues. Germline V gene lookup returns CDR1 SGHTA and CDR2 FQGNSA. The CDR3 is CASSLNPSGQAGELFF.

This chain uses TRBV12-3 or TRBV12-4 with TRBJ2-3; the D call of TRBD1 rests on TCRdb alone, since no DNA is present to check it. The CDR3 extends over 15 amino acids. The CDR3 loop is CASRGDRGEPDTQYF.

The gene calls are TRBV6-5 and TRBJ1-4. Germline V gene sequence: CDR1 MNHEY, CDR2 SVGAGI. CDR3 size: 13 residues. The CDR3: CASGSGRGEKLFF.

The chain uses TRBV30 and TRBJ2-1; TCRdb selects TRBD2, and the lack of DNA leaves this call unchecked. CDR1 and CDR2 from the germline V gene are GTSNPN and SVGIG (reference sequence). The CDR3 totals 14 residues. CDR3 region: CAWKIELAVNEQFF.

The rearrangement joins TRBV3-1 to TRBJ2-1; TCRdb's assignment of TRBD2 cannot be checked, as there is no DNA. The CDR3 is 16 amino acids. Germline V lookup: CDR1 LGHDT, CDR2 YNNKEL (reference sequence). This CDR3 reads CASSQPGLAGAGEQFF.

The V and J genes are TRBV29-1 and TRBJ2-3; TCRdb proposes TRBD1, but this gene call is untestable without DNA. The CDR3 has 14 amino acids. Germline V gives CDR1 SQVTM, CDR2 ANQGSEA. This chain's CDR3 is CSVAYGTRTDTQYF.

The rearrangement uses TRBV12-3 or TRBV12-4 and TRBJ1-3. The CDR3 is 16 amino acids. The CDR3: CASSFLGLGSGNTIYF.

The V gene is TRBV12-3 or TRBV12-4, the J gene TRBJ2-3; TCRdb lists TRBD1, though no DNA is available to test this call. CDR3 size: 14 residues. This CDR3 reads CASHSRDPIDTQYF.

This chain connects TRBV10-3 to TRBJ2-1; TCRdb proposes TRBD2, but this gene call is untestable without DNA. From germline, CDR1 is ENHRY and CDR2 SYGVKD. The CDR3 loop spans 19 amino acids. The CDR3 loop reads CAISDAGTSASSSYNEQFF.